Below are 3 T cell receptor beta chains sequenced from a single sample in a study of cytomegalovirus exposure and HLA in healthy donors. The PCR contained 60 Vbeta and 13 Jbeta primers. Clones were sequenced by immunoSEQ multiplex PCR, and TCRdb holds only the in-frame ones, with some missing. The profile shows fewer than 150,000 clones, approximately 83% of them singletons. The sequencing sample was made of PBMCs. All receptors come from a woman aged 18-30 years in good health and CMV-seronegative.

J is TRBJ2-5 and V is TRBV7-2; maybe TRBD1 (7 bases). Looked up from germline, CDR1 is SGHTA and CDR2 is FQGNSA. V dropped 8 bases and J dropped 5 bases, with 18 bases sitting between them. The CDR3 extends over 14 amino acids. The CDR3 region is CASGITGAGETQYF. The CDR3 DNA sequence: TGTGCCAGCGGAATTACAGGGGCGGGGGAGACCCAGTACTTC.

The CDR3 DNA sequence: TGTGCCAGCAGCTTAGCGCGGAACACTGAAGCTTTCTTT. This sequence encodes CASSLARNTEAFF. V is TRBV11-3 and J is TRBJ1-1; no clear D gene. CDR1 is SGHNT, CDR2 YENEEA, per germline. V lost 1 base to trimming and J lost 1 base, with 4 bases between them. This CDR3 is 13 amino acids long.

The J gene is TRBJ1-1, the V gene TRBV19; D is ambiguous. The CDR3 has 12 amino acids. Germline assignment: CDR1 LNHDA and CDR2 SQIVND (reference sequence). Trimming took 6 bases from V and 8 from J, leaving 13 bases between them. CDR3 nucleotide sequence: TGTGCCAGTAGCCCGACACTGACGGAAGCTTTCTTT. Protein sequence: CASSPTLTEAFF.